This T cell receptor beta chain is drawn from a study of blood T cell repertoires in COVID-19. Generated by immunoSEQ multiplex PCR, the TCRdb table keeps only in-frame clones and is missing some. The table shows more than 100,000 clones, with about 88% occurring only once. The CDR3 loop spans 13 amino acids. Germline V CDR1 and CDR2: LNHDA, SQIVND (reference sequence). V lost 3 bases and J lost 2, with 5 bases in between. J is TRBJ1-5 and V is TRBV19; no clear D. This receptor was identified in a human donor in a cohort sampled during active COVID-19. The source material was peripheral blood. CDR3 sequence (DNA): TGTGCCAGTAGTATTAATCGCAATCAGCCCCAGCATTTT. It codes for CASSINRNQPQHF.